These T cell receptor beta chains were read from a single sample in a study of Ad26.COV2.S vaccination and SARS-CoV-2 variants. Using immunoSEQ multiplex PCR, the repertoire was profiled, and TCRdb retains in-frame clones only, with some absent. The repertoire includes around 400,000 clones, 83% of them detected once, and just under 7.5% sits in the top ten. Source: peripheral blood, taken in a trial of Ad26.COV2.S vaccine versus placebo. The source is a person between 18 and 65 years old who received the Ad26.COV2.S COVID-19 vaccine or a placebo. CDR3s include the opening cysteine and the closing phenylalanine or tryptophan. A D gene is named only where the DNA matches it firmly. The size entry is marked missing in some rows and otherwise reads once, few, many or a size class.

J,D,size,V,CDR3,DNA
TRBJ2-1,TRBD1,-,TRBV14,CASSQGPGGMYEQFF,TGTGCCAGCAGCCAAGGGCCAGGGGGTATGTATGAGCAGTTCTTC
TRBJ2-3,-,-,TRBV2,CASSEATGTDTQYF,TGTGCCAGCAGTGAAGCGACAGGCACAGATACGCAGTATTTT
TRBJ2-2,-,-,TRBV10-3,CAIRRPGNTGELFF,TGTGCCATCAGGAGGCCGGGGAACACCGGGGAGCTGTTTTTT
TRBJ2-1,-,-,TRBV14,CASSQGGGRINEQFF,TGTGCCAGCAGCCAGGGAGGGGGCAGGATAAATGAGCAGTTCTTC
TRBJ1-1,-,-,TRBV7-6,CASSPDPGQEAFF,TGTGCCAGCAGCCCCGACCCGGGGCAGGAAGCTTTCTTT
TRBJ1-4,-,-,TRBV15,CATSRDRGEKLFF,TGTGCCACCAGCAGAGATCGGGGTGAAAAACTGTTTTTT
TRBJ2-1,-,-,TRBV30,CAWTVYNEQFF,TGTGCCTGGACAGTCTACAATGAGCAGTTCTTC
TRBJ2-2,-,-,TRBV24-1,CASSGSPGELFF,TGTGCCAGCTCAGGGTCCCCCGGGGAGCTGTTTTTT
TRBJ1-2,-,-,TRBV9,CASSVDPVTPNGYTF,TGTGCCAGCAGCGTAGACCCCGTGACACCTAATGGCTACACCTTC
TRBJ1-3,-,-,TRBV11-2,CASSPYAGTSGNTIYF,TGTGCCAGCAGCCCGTATGCGGGTACCTCTGGAAACACCATATATTTT
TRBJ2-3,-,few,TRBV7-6,CASTPGVITDTQYF,TGTGCCAGCACCCCTGGGGTCATAACAGATACGCAGTATTTT